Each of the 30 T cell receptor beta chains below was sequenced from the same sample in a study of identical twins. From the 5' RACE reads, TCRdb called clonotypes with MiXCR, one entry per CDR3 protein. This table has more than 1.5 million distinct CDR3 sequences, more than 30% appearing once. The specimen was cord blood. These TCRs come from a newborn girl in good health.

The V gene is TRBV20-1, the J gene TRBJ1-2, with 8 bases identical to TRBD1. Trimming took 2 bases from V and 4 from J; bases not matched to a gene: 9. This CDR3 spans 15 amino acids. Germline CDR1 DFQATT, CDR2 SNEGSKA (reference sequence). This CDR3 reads CSARSWTGLSYGYTF. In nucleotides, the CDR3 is TGCAGTGCTAGATCCTGGACAGGGTTAAGCTATGGCTACACCTTC.

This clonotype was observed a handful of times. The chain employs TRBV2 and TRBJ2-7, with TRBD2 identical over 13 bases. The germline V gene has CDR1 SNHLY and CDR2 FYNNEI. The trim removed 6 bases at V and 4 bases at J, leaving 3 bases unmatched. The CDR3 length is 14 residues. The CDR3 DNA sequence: TGTGCCAGCAGGAGGACTAGCGGGAGATACGAGCAGTACTTC. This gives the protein CASRRTSGRYEQYF.

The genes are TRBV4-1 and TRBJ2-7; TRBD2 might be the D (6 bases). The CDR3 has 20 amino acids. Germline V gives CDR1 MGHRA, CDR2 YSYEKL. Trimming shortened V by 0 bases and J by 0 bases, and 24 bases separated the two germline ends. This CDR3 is CASSQDFPPRLAQSSYEQYF. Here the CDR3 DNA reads TGCGCCAGCAGCCAAGATTTCCCCCCCCGGCTAGCGCAGAGCTCCTACGAGCAGTACTTC.

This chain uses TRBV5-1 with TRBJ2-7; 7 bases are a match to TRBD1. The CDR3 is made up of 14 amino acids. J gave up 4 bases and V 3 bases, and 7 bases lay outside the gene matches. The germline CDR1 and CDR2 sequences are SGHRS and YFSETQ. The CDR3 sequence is CASSSGTDLYEQYF. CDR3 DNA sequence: TGCGCCAGCAGCTCCGGGACAGATCTTTACGAGCAGTACTTC.

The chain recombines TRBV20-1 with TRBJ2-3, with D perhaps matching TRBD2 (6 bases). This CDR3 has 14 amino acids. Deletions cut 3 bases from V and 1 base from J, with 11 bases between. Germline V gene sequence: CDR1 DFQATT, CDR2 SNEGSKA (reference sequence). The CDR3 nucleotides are TGCAGTGCTAGCGCTATAGCGGGCACAGATACGCAGTATTTT. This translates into CSASAIAGTDTQYF.

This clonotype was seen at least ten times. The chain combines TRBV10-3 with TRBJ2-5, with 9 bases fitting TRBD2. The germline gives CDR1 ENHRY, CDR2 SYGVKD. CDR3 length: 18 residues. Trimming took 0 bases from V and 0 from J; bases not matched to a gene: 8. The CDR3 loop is CAISESKTSGEYQETQYF. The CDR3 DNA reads TGTGCCATCAGTGAGTCGAAGACTAGCGGCGAGTACCAAGAGACCCAGTACTTC.

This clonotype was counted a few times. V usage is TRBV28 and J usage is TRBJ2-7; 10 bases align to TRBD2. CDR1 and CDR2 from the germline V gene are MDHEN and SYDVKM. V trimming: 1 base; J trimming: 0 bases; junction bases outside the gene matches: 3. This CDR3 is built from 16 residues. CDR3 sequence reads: CASSLSRTSGSYEQYF. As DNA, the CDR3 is TGTGCCAGCAGTTTATCTAGGACTAGCGGCTCCTACGAGCAGTACTTC.

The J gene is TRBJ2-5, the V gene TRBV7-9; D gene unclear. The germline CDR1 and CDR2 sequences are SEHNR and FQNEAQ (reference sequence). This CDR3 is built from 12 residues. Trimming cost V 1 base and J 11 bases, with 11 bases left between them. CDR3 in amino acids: CASSLGVVEQYF. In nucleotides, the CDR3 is TGTGCCAGCAGCTTAGGGGTGGTTGAGCAGTACTTC.

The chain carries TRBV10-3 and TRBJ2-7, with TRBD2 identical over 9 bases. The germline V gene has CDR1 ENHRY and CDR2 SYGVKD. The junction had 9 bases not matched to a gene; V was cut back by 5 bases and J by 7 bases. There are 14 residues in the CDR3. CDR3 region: CAISQSGTSNEQYF. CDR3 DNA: TGTGCCATCAGTCAATCCGGGACTAGCAATGAGCAGTACTTC.

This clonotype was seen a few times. CDR3 coding DNA: TGTGCCAGCAGCTCCCGGACTAGGAAGTACAATGAGCAGTTCTTC. Encoded protein: CASSSRTRKYNEQFF. This sequence joins TRBV7-2 and TRBJ2-1; TRBD2 agrees at 7 bases. Germline V CDR1 and CDR2: SGHTA, FQGNSA. The V gene end was trimmed by 4 bases and the J gene end by 4 bases; junction bases not matched to a gene: 7. This CDR3 contains 15 residues.

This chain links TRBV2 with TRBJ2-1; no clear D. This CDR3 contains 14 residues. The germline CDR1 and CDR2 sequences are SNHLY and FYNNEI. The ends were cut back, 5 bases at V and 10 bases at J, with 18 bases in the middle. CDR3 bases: TGTGCCAGCAGTTACCCCCAGTCTTCCTACGAGCAGTTCTTC. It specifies CASSYPQSSYEQFF. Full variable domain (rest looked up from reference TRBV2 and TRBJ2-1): EPEVTQTPSHQVTQMGQEVILRCVPISNHLYFYWYRQILGQKVEFLVSFYNNEISEKSEIFDDQFSVERPDGSNFTLKIRSTKLEDSAMYFCASSYPQSSYEQFFGPGTRLTVL.

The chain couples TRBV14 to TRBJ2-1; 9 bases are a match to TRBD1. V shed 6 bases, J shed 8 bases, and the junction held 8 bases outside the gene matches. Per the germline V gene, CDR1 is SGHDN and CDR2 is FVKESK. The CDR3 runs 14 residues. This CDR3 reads CASRPQGARDEQFF. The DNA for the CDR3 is TGTGCCAGCAGGCCACAGGGGGCTCGGGATGAGCAGTTCTTC.

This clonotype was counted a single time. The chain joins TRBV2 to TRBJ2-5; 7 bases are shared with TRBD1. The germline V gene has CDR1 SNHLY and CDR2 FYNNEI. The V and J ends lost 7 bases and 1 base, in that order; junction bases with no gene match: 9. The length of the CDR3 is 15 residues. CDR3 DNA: TGTGCCAGCACGGATCCGGGACAGCTCCAAGAGACCCAGTACTTC. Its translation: CASTDPGQLQETQYF.

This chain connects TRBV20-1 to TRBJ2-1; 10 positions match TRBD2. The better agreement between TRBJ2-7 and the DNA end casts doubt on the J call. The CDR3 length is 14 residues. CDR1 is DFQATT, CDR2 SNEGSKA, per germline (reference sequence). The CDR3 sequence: CSAPSSGGYNEQYF. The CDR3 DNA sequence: TGCAGTGCCCCTTCTAGCGGGGGTTACAATGAGCAGTACTTC.

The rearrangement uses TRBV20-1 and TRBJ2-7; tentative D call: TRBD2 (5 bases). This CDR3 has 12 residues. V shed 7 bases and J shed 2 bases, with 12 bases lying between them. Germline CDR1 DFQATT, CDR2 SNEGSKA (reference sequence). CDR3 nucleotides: TGCAGTGTTCCCGAGGGCCCCTACGAGCAGTACTTC. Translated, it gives CSVPEGPYEQYF.

CDR3 sequence (DNA): TGCAGTGCTAGGGGACAGGGGATTGGAGGCAATCAGCCCCAGCATTTT. Translated: CSARGQGIGGNQPQHF. This chain joins TRBV20-1 and TRBJ1-5, with 10 nucleotides matching TRBD1. Germline V CDR1 and CDR2: DFQATT, SNEGSKA (reference sequence). The V gene end was trimmed by 3 bases and the J gene end by 2 bases; junction bases not matched to a gene: 7. The CDR3 spans 16 residues.

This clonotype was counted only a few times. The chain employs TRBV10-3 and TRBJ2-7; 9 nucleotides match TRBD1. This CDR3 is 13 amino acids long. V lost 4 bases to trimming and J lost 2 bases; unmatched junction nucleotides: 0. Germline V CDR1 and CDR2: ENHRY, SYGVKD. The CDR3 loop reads CAISGDRAYEQYF. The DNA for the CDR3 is TGTGCCATCAGTGGGGACAGGGCCTACGAGCAGTACTTC.

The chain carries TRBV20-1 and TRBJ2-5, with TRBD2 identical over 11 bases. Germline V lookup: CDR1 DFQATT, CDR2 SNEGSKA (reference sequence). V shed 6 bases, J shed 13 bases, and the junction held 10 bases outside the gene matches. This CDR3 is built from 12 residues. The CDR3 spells CSADYTSGSWYF. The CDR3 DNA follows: TGCAGTGCCGATTATACTAGCGGGAGTTGGTACTTC.

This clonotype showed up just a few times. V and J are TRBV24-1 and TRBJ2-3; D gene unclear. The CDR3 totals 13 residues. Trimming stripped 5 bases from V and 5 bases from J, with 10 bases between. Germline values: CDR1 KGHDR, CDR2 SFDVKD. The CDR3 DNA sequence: TGTGCCACCAGTGCGAGGAGCGTAGATACGCAGTATTTT. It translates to CATSARSVDTQYF.

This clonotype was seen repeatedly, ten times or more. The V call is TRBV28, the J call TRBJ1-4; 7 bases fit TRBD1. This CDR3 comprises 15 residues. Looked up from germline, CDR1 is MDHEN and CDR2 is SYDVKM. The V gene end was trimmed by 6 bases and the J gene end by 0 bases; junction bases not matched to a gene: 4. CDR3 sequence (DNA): TGTGCCAGCAGCACCGGGACAGCAACTAATGAAAAACTGTTTTTT. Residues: CASSTGTATNEKLFF.

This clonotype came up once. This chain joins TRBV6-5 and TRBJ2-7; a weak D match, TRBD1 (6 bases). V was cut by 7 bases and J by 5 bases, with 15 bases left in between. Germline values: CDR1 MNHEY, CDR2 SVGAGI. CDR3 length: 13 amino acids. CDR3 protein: CASTKKQGHEQYF. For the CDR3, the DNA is TGTGCCAGCACTAAAAAACAGGGCCACGAGCAGTACTTC.

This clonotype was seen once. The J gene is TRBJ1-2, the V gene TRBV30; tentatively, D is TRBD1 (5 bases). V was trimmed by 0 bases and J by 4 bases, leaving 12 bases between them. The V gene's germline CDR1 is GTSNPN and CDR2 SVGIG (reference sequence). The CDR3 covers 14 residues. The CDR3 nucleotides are TGTGCCTGGAGTGTACGACGCGGGGGCTATGGCTACACCTTC. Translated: CAWSVRRGGYGYTF. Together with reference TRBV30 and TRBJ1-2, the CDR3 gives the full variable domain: SQTIHQWPATLVQPVGSPLSLECTVEGTSNPNLYWYRQAAGRGLQLLFYSVGIGQISSEVPQNLSASRPQDRQFILSSKKLLLSDSGFYLCAWSVRRGGYGYTFGSGTRLTVV.

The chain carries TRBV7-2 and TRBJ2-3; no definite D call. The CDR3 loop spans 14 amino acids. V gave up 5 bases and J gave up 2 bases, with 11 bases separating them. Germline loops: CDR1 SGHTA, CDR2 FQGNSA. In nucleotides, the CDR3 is TGTGCCAGCAGCGCACGTCTCTTCACAGATACGCAGTATTTT. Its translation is CASSARLFTDTQYF.

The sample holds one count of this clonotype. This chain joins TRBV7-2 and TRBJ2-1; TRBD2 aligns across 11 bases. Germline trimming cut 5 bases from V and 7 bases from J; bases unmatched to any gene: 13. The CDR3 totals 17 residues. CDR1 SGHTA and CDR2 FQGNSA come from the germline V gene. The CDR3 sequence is CASSPKGQTSGKNEQFF. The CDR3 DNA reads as TGTGCCAGCAGCCCCAAGGGGCAGACTAGCGGGAAAAATGAGCAGTTCTTC.

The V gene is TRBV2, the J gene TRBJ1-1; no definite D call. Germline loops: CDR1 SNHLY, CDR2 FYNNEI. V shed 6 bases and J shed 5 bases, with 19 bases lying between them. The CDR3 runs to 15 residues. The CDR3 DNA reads TGTGCCAGCAGCCGCGAGTCCCCCGCGGGAACTGAAGCTTTCTTT. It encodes CASSRESPAGTEAFF.

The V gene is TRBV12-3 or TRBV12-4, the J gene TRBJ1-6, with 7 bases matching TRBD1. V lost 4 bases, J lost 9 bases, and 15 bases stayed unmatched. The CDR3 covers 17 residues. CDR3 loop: CASSWVRTGALSSPLHF. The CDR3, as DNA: TGTGCCAGCAGTTGGGTGCGTACAGGGGCATTAAGTTCACCCCTCCACTTT.

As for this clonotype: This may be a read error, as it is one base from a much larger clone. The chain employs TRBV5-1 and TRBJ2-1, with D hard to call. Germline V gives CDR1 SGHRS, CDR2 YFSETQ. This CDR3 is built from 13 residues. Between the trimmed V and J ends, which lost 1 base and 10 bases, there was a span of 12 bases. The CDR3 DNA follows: TGCGCCAGCAGCTTGTCTCCAAGGCTCGAGCAGTTCTTC. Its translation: CASSLSPRLEQFF.

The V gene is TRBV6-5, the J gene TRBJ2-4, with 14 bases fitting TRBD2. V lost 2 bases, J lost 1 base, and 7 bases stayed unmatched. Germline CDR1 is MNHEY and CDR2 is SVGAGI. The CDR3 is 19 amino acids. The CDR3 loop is CASSYPRLAGGPAKNIQYF. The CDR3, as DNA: TGTGCCAGCAGTTACCCCCGACTAGCGGGGGGGCCGGCCAAAAACATTCAGTACTTC.

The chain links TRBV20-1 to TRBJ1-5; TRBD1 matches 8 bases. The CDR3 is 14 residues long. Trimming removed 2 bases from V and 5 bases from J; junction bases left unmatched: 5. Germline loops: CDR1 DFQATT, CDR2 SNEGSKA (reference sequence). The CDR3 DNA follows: TGCAGTGCTAGACTACAGGGGGGGCATCAGCCCCAGCATTTT. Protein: CSARLQGGHQPQHF.

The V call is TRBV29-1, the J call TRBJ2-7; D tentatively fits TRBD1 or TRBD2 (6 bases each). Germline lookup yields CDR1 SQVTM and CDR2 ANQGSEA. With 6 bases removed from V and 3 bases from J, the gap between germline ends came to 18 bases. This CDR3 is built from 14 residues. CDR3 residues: CSVQRGANLYEQYF. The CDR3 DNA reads TGCAGCGTCCAAAGGGGGGCCAACCTCTACGAGCAGTACTTC.